The source of this T cell receptor beta chain is a study of T-cell memory formation after mild COVID-19 (TCRdb year 2021). In the study overall: TCR sequence clusters from the two donors were found to be largely donor specific. The cohort comprised two young, previously healthy adult volunteers, one female and one male. In a couple of donors, T-cell clones that expanded and contracted after mild COVID-19 were tracked by sequencing TCRalpha and TCRbeta repertoires over time.

The sample was run on an Illumina NovaSeq 6000. Using 5'RACE with constant-segment primers, TCRalpha and TCRbeta cDNA libraries were constructed, with sample barcodes and unique molecular identifiers added in the process. Trizol reagent was used to extract RNA from every sample. Libraries were amplified in two PCR steps, with a second sample barcode and Illumina TruSeq adapters added in the second step. Libraries were sequenced on an Illumina NovaSeq with 2 x 150 bp paired-end reads. The authors' analysis ran thus. With migec v1.2.7, reads were demultiplexed and then collapsed into UMI-guided consensus sequences. With mixcr v2.1.11, UMI consensuses were aligned to TRA and TRB V and J templates and assembled into clonotypes. A clonotype was counted as expanded or contracted only when both edgeR and NoisET called the clonotype significant, with the noise models trained on biological replicates. For edgeR calls, the thresholds were a false discovery rate-adjusted p below 0.01 and a log2 fold-change of 1. As an exploratory analysis of dynamics, max-normalized trajectories of the 1000 most abundant clonotypes were examined with PCA combined with hierarchical clustering. The CD4 or CD8 phenotype of responding clones was assigned using the separately sequenced CD4+ and CD8+ repertoires. TCRdb reprocessed the public reads (quality trimming at Q25 with fastp, clone calling with MiXCR) and kept in-frame beta chains. Each entry merges the rows of one CDR3 protein and shows their most common DNA and genes. In this record, the V and J calls reflect TCRdb's handling and not the investigators' own analysis. The sample includes about 430,000 distinct CDR3 sequences, with under 20% observed a single time. The top ten hold approximately 21% of the sample.

Reading the germline V gene (reference sequence) gives CDR1 DFQATT and CDR2 SNEGSKA. The CDR3 holds 12 amino acids from the cysteine to the phenylalanine. Only the CDR3 portion is preserved as DNA: 36 bases, with reading frame beginning at the first base. V drops 3 bases and J drops 8 bases, leaving 10 bases in between. Ficoll-Paque density gradient centrifugation was the method used to isolate PBMCs. This clonotype was counted between two and nine times. Its antigen specificity is not known. No base quality values were provided; no much bigger clone lies one nucleotide off. The research as a whole found: Some responding clones were found in pre-infection memory, which suggests that pre-existing cross-reactive memory T cells took part in the SARS-CoV-2 response. Contracting CD4+ clones were found mainly in CM and EM memory subsets, while CD8+ clones were enriched in EMRA. Clones contracting from day 15 to 85 had balanced CD4/CD8 phenotypes, while a second wave expanding from day 15 to 37 was biased towards CD4+. Only a couple of mild cases were covered in the study, and larger cohorts including severe cases with pre-infection samples were considered necessary. Whether the second-wave clones peaking on day 37 were SARS-CoV-2 specific was not confirmed.

The origin of this receptor is a young man who had mild COVID-19 (a few samples of this study predate the infection). The sample titles of this study are shuffled in the database, so cell type and time point are left out; the donor was told from shared clones. The specimen was PBMCs or a T cell subset sorted from them (not recorded which). The V gene is TRBV20-1 and the J gene is TRBJ1-4; the D region possibly corresponds to TRBD1 (6 bases align). The bases are TGCAGTGCTAGCCCGGGGGGCGAAAAACTGTTTTTT. This gives the protein CSASPGGEKLFF.